The table lists the clone carrying this T cell receptor beta chain with a few counts. What it recognizes is unknown. This sample was included in a study of cytotoxic CD8 clonotypes in ibrutinib-treated CLL. Study at large: Response samples were obtained once patients had received a median about 11 months of treatment, range 6 to 36.

The CDR3 is 15 amino acids. Per the germline V gene, CDR1 is SSHAT and CDR2 is FNYEAQ (reference sequence). Trimming removed 2 bases from V and 4 bases from J; junction bases left unmatched: 4. Repertoires were generated with immunoSEQ multiplex PCR, while TCRdb's copy carries only in-frame clones and drops some. The sample holds over 150,000 clones, approximately 68% seen once. Study conclusions and caveats: Clonality measured at baseline exceeded age-matched healthy donors, tracking circulating CD8+ T-cell counts. Clonality rose at ibrutinib response, held steady in sustained remission, and fell toward baseline at progression.

Genomic DNA in a quantity of roughly 2.2 micrograms was derived from cryopreserved PBMCs for TCR beta libraries. This specimen consisted of PBMCs, obtained after 24 months of ibrutinib treatment. This TCR was recovered from a human donor with chronic lymphocytic leukemia. V is TRBV7-7 and J is TRBJ2-5, with 10 bases aligning to TRBD2. CDR3 loop: CASSLQAGGGETQYF. The DNA for the CDR3 is TGTGCCAGCAGCTTACAAGCGGGAGGGGGAGAGACCCAGTACTTC.